This T cell receptor (beta chain) was captured in a study of blood T cell repertoires in COVID-19. Study in general: The study drew acute and convalescent COVID-19 samples from the United States, Italy and Spain. PBMCs, B-cell-depleted T cells, or T cells were the source of the cDNA or gDNA that made up the material.

Authors' data handling: Amplification of reference gene primers provided the estimated nucleated cell counts. TCRdb keeps only in-frame clones here, not all; method: immunoSEQ multiplex PCR. Clone size and the V and J calls come from that table; the DNA yielded D and trimming. This sample has 180,000 or so clones, with 65% to 85% found just once. This clone was counted only a few times. Seattle patients were enrolled while actively infected and followed longitudinally. CDR3 length equals 14 residues. Germline CDR1 and CDR2: SEHNR and FQNEAQ (reference sequence). The junction had 5 bases not matched to a gene; V was cut back by 5 bases and J by 7 bases.

The chain joins TRBV7-9 to TRBJ1-5; the match to TRBD1 covers 10 bases. Sequenced sample: peripheral blood. This receptor was identified in a woman aged 40 to 49 with COVID-19, enrolled during active disease. The CDR3 reads CASSLTGGQQPQHF. The CDR3 DNA is TGTGCCAGCAGCCTGACAGGGGGCCAGCAGCCCCAGCATTTT.